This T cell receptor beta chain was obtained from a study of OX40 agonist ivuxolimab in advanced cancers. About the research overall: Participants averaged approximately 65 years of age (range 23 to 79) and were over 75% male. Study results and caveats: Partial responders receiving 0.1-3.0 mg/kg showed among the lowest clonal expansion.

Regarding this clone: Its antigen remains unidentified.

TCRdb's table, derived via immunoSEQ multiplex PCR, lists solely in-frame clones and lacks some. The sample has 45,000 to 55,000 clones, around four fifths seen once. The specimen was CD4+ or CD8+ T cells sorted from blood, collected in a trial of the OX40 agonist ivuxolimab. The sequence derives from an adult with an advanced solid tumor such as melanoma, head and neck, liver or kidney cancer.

The DNA of the CDR3 is TGTGCTAGTGGGAATAACCTAGGAGGAGCCTCCTACAATGAGCAGTTCTTC. Amino acids: CASGNNLGGASYNEQFF. This sequence joins TRBV12-5 and TRBJ2-1, with D maybe TRBD2 (5 bases). Trimming stripped 6 bases from V and 0 bases from J, with 18 bases between. The CDR3 has 17 residues. CDR1 and CDR2 from the germline V gene are LGHNT and FRNRAP.